These 15 T cell receptor beta chains were all obtained from the same sample, sequenced in a study of blood T cell repertoires in COVID-19. Here immunoSEQ multiplex PCR was the method, and the copy in TCRdb shows in-frame clones only, minus some. Here the sample spans about 220,000 clones, approximately 90% being singletons. The specimen was PBMCs or T cells enriched from blood (not recorded which). The receptor set was obtained from a woman aged 40 to 55 with acute COVID-19.

The V call is TRBV6-2 or TRBV6-3, the J call TRBJ2-3; 8 bases are a match to TRBD2. Germline CDR1 reads MNHEY; CDR2 reads SVGEGT. The CDR3 covers 15 residues. V trimming: 2 bases; J trimming: 5 bases; junction bases outside the gene matches: 6. The CDR3 sequence: CASSYERGPGDTQYF. In nucleotides, the CDR3 is TGTGCCAGCAGTTACGAGCGGGGGCCTGGAGATACGCAGTATTTT.

This clone was seen just once. The chain couples TRBV5-6 to TRBJ1-3; TRBD1 matches 7 bases. Per the germline V gene, CDR1 is SGHDT and CDR2 is YYEEEE. With 2 bases clipped from V and 2 bases from J, the junction kept 4 bases outside the gene matches. The CDR3 has 15 amino acids. The CDR3 here is CASSLRTGPGNTIYF. The CDR3 DNA reads TGTGCCAGCAGCTTACGGACAGGCCCTGGAAACACCATATATTTT.

The V call is TRBV2, the J call TRBJ2-1; D possibly corresponds to TRBD1 (6 bases). Germline V CDR1 and CDR2: SNHLY, FYNNEI. The CDR3 has 12 amino acids. Trimming cost V 3 bases and J 8 bases, with 8 bases left between them. The CDR3 DNA reads as TGTGCCAGCAGTGAGGACAGAGATGAGCAGTTCTTC. It specifies CASSEDRDEQFF.

V usage is TRBV24-1 and J usage is TRBJ2-1; D is perhaps TRBD2 (7 bases). Germline V lookup: CDR1 KGHDR, CDR2 SFDVKD. Trimming took 9 bases from V and 2 from J, leaving 10 bases between them. The CDR3 is 13 residues long. The CDR3 loop is CATAGAAYNEQFF. Written as DNA, the CDR3 is TGTGCCACCGCGGGGGCAGCCTACAATGAGCAGTTCTTC.

The genes are TRBV5-6 and TRBJ1-2; a possible D gene is TRBD1 (6 bases). The V end was cut by 1 base, the J end by 3 bases, with 16 bases between. CDR3 size: 16 residues. Germline V gene lookup returns CDR1 SGHDT and CDR2 YYEEEE. The DNA for the CDR3 is TGTGCCAGCAGCTTGCCGCCCTCTGGACAGCACTATGGCTACACCTTC. It is translated as CASSLPPSGQHYGYTF.

This clone turned up a few times. V usage is TRBV7-6 and J usage is TRBJ1-1; a possible D gene is TRBD1 (6 bases). Germline CDR1 and CDR2: SGHVS and FNYEAQ. This CDR3 is 13 amino acids long. V was shortened by 7 bases and J by 4 bases, with 13 bases between the two germline ends. The DNA for the CDR3 is TGTGCCAGCACCCGGGCCAGGGGCACTGAAGCTTTCTTT. It yields the protein CASTRARGTEAFF.

The V gene is TRBV2, the J gene TRBJ1-2, with D possibly matching TRBD1 (5 bases). CDR3 length: 14 residues. Germline assignment: CDR1 SNHLY and CDR2 FYNNEI. Trimming took 3 bases from V and 8 from J, leaving 16 bases between them. For the CDR3, the DNA is TGTGCCAGCAGTGAGGGGGAGGGGCCCGGCGGCTACACCTTC. It encodes CASSEGEGPGGYTF.

The chain recombines TRBV5-1 with TRBJ1-1; D might be TRBD1 (6 bases). CDR3 size: 13 residues. Germline lookup yields CDR1 SGHRS and CDR2 YFSETQ. V lost 0 bases, J lost 8 bases, and 11 bases lay in between. The CDR3: CASSLATGGEAFF. Here the CDR3 DNA reads TGCGCCAGCAGCTTGGCGACAGGAGGAGAAGCTTTCTTT.

In this sample, this clone turned up a few times. The chain recombines TRBV5-1 with TRBJ1-4, with D possibly TRBD1 on 5 matching bases. The V gene lost 0 bases and the J gene lost 6 bases, with 12 bases spanning the gap. The V gene's germline CDR1 is SGHRS and CDR2 YFSETQ. CDR3 length equals 15 residues. The CDR3 sequence: CASSLGPGGDEKLFF. The CDR3 DNA is TGCGCCAGCAGCTTGGGTCCGGGGGGTGATGAAAAACTGTTTTTT.

The chain carries TRBV5-1 and TRBJ1-6; TRBD1 matches at 9 bases. The CDR3 runs 19 residues. Germline V gene lookup returns CDR1 SGHRS and CDR2 YFSETQ. J was trimmed by 8 bases and V by 1 base; bases with no gene match: 16. CDR3 amino acids: CASSLKGTGRFVGDSPLHF. CDR3 DNA: TGCGCCAGCAGCTTGAAGGGGACAGGGAGGTTTGTGGGTGATTCACCCCTCCACTTT.

The chain recombines TRBV27 with TRBJ1-1, with D hard to call. Germline V gene lookup returns CDR1 MNHEY and CDR2 SMNVEV (reference sequence). The ends were cut back, 5 bases at V and 0 bases at J, with 10 bases in the middle. There are 14 residues in the CDR3. The DNA for the CDR3 is TGTGCCAGCAGTGGGCTTCGAATGAACACTGAAGCTTTCTTT. It yields the protein CASSGLRMNTEAFF.

J is TRBJ2-3 and V is TRBV30; D gene unclear. Trimming stripped 3 bases from V and 0 bases from J, with 13 bases between. Germline-derived CDR1 and CDR2 are GTSNPN and SVGIG (reference sequence). This CDR3 comprises 15 residues. The CDR3 coding sequence is TGTGCCTGGAGCTTAAGTTGGGCTAGCACAGATACGCAGTATTTT. Translated: CAWSLSWASTDTQYF.

The V gene is TRBV28, the J gene TRBJ2-2; tentatively, D is TRBD2 (6 bases). CDR1 and CDR2 from the germline V gene are MDHEN and SYDVKM. The CDR3 consists of 16 residues. V was pared by 5 bases and J by 5 bases, with 18 bases between. In nucleotides, the CDR3 is TGTGCCAGCAGTCCGGGCCGTCTGGGGGGAACCGGGGAGCTGTTTTTT. Translated, it gives CASSPGRLGGTGELFF.

This clone was recorded only once. The V and J genes are TRBV5-4 and TRBJ1-1; 8 bases are shared with TRBD1. The CDR3 extends over 14 amino acids. Germline CDR1 SGHNT, CDR2 YYREEE (reference sequence). V gave up 4 bases and J gave up 0 bases; unmatched junction bases: 2. The CDR3 reads CASSPGGVNTEAFF. As DNA, the CDR3 is TGTGCCAGCAGCCCAGGGGGCGTGAACACTGAAGCTTTCTTT.

The genes are TRBV7-6 and TRBJ1-2; possibly TRBD1 for D (6 bases). This CDR3 has 20 residues. Between the trimmed V and J ends, which lost 3 bases and 0 bases, there was a span of 26 bases. Germline loops: CDR1 SGHVS, CDR2 FNYEAQ. The CDR3 nucleotides are TGTGCCAGCAGCTTCGACGATGTAAAACGGACAGATAACCCTAACTATGGCTACACCTTC. Its translation: CASSFDDVKRTDNPNYGYTF.